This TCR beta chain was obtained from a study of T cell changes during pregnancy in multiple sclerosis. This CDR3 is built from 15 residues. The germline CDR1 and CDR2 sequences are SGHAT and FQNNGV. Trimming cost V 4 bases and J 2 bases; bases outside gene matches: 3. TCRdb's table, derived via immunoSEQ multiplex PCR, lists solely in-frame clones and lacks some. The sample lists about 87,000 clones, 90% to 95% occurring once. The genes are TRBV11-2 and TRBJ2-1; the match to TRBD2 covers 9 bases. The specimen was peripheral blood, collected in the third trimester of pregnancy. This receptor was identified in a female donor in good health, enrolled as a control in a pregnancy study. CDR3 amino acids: CASSSIAGAYNEQFF. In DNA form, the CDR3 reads TGTGCCAGCAGCTCAATAGCGGGAGCCTACAATGAGCAGTTCTTC.